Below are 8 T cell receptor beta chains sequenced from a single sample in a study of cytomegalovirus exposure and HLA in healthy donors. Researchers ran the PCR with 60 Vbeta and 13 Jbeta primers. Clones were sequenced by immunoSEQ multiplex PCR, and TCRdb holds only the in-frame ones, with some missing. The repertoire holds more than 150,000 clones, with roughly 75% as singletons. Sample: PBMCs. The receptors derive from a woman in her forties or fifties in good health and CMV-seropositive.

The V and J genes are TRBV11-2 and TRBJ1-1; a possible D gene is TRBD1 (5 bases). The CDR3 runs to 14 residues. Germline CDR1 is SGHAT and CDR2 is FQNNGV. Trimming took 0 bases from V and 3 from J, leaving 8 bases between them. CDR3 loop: CASSLDREDTEAFF. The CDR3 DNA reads TGTGCCAGCAGCTTAGACAGGGAGGACACTGAAGCTTTCTTT.

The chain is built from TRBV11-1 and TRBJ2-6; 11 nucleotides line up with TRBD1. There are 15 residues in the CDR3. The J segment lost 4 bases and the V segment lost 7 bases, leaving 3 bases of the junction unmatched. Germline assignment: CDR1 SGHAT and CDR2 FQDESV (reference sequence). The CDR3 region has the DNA TGTGCCAGCATGGACAGGGGGCAAGGGGCCAACGTCCTGACTTTC. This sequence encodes CASMDRGQGANVLTF.

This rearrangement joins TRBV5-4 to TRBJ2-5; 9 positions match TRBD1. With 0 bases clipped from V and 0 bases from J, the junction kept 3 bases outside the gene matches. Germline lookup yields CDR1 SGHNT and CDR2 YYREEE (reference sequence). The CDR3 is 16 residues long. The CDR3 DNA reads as TGTGCCAGCAGCTTGGGGGGACAGGGTTACCAAGAGACCCAGTACTTC. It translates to CASSLGGQGYQETQYF.

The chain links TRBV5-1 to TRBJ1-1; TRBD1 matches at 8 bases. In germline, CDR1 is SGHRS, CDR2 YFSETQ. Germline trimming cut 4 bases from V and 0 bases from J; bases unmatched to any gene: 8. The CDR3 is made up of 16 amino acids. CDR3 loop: CASSPVQGVLNTEAFF. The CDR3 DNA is TGCGCCAGCAGCCCGGTACAGGGGGTATTGAACACTGAAGCTTTCTTT.

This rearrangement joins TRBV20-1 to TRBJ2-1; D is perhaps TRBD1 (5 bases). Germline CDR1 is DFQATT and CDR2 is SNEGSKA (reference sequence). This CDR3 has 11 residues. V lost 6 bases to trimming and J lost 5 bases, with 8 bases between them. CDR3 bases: TGCAGTGCGTACAGGAACAATGAGCAGTTCTTC. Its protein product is CSAYRNNEQFF.

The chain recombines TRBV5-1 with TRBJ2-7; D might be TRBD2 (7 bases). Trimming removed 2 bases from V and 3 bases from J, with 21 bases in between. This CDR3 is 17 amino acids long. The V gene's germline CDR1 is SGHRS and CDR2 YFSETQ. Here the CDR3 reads CASSLGTSAGAIYEQYF. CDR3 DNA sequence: TGCGCCAGCAGCTTAGGGACTTCTGCGGGGGCTATCTACGAGCAGTACTTC.

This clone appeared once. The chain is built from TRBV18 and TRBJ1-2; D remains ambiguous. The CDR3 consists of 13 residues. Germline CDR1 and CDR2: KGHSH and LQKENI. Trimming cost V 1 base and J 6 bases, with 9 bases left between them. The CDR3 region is CASSPRPVDGYTF. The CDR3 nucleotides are TGTGCCAGCTCACCACGGCCAGTCGATGGCTACACCTTC.

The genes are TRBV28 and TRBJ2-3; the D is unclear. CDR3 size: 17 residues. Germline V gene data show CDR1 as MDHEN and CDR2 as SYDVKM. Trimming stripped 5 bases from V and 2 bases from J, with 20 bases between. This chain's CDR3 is CASSKTTRLIHTDTQYF. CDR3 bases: TGTGCCAGCAGTAAGACGACTCGCCTTATTCACACAGATACGCAGTATTTT.